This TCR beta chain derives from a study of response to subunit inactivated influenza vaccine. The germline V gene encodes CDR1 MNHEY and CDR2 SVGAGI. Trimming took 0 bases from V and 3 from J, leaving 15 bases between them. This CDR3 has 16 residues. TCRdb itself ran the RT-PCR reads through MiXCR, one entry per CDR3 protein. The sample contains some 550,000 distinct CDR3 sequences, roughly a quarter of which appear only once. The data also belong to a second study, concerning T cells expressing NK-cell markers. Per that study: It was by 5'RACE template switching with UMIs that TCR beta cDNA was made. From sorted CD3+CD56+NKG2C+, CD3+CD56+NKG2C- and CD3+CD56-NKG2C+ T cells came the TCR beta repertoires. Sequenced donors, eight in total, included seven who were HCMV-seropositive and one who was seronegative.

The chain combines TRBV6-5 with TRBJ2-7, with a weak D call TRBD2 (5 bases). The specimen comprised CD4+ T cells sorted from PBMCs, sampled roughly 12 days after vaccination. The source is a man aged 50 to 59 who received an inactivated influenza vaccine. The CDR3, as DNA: TGTGCCAGCAGTTACTCGACTACGGAACTGTACTACGAGCAGTACTTC. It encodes CASSYSTTELYYEQYF.